This T cell receptor beta chain appears in the sequencing data of a study of breast tumors, draining lymph nodes, adjacent tissues. Points from the study as a whole: Tumor repertoires ranked between lymph nodes and nontumor tissue in diversity, with V and J gene preferences. The data were judged consistent with most tumor T cells coming from lymph node and expanding in tumor. Data only fit, rather than demonstrated, lymph node origin of most tumor T cells. Tumor and nontumor repertoires were significantly more similar in luminal-like than in basal-like breast cancer.

TCRdb called the multiplex PCR reads again in MiXCR, with one record for every CDR3 protein. The sample contains about 180,000 distinct CDR3 sequences, 30% to 35% of which appear only once. Samples came from axillary lymph nodes draining the breast cancer. This clonotype occurred many times. What it binds is unknown. From germline, CDR1 is MNHNS and CDR2 SASEGT. CDR3 size: 14 residues. V gave up 2 bases and J gave up 3 bases; unmatched junction bases: 2. The sequenced sample was axillary lymph node tissue. This clonotype was obtained from a female donor with breast cancer. Some clones in this sample may be carry-over from other donors' samples. The rearrangement links TRBV6-1 to TRBJ2-3; 7 nucleotides align to TRBD2. The CDR3 region has the DNA TGTGCCAGCAGTGAATGGCGGGGGACAGATACGCAGTATTTT. This gives the protein CASSEWRGTDTQYF.